Presented here are 6 T cell receptor beta chains from one specimen sequenced in a study of blood T cell repertoires in COVID-19. Measured with immunoSEQ multiplex PCR; TCRdb has only the in-frame clones, and not every one. Of 150,000 to 200,000 clones listed, roughly 90% were seen once; the top ten hold 0.6% to 1%. Input material: peripheral blood. The receptors shown here come from a woman in her 70s with acute or convalescent COVID-19.

This clone appeared once. The rearrangement links TRBV18 to TRBJ1-1; possibly TRBD1 for D (6 bases). Germline V gene sequence: CDR1 KGHSH, CDR2 LQKENI. Trimming left V 9 bases short and J 1 base short, with 15 bases between. The CDR3 is 14 residues long. The CDR3: CASLETTGNTEAFF. The CDR3 nucleotides read TGTGCCAGTCTAGAGACGACAGGGAACACTGAAGCTTTCTTT.

Only a few counts were recorded for this clone. The V gene is TRBV18, the J gene TRBJ1-2; 7 nucleotides match TRBD1. This CDR3 spans 13 amino acids. V shed 3 bases, J shed 4 bases, and the junction held 2 bases outside the gene matches. From germline, CDR1 is KGHSH and CDR2 LQKENI. The CDR3 region has the DNA TGTGCCAGCTCACCCAGGGGGTTCTATGGCTACACCTTC. This sequence encodes CASSPRGFYGYTF.

The V gene is TRBV19, the J gene TRBJ2-3; tentatively, D is TRBD2 (6 bases). Trimming took off 8 bases at V and 0 bases at J, with 15 bases between the two ends. Germline values: CDR1 LNHDA, CDR2 SQIVND (reference sequence). The CDR3 has 15 residues. CDR3 protein: CASGDQGTSTDTQYF. In DNA form, the CDR3 reads TGTGCCAGTGGCGATCAAGGGACTAGCACAGATACGCAGTATTTT. The full variable domain, rest sourced from reference TRBV19 and TRBJ2-3, is DGGITQSPKYLFRKEGQNVTLSCEQNLNHDAMYWYRQDPGQGLRLIYYSQIVNDFQKGDIAEGYSVSREKKESFPLTVTSAQKNPTAFYLCASGDQGTSTDTQYFGPGTRLTVL.

V is TRBV19 and J is TRBJ1-1; D is unresolved. V was cut by 3 bases and J by 1 base, with 12 bases left in between. This CDR3 has 15 amino acids. CDR1 is LNHDA, CDR2 SQIVND, per germline (reference sequence). The CDR3: CASSIPDTANTEAFF. DNA of the CDR3: TGTGCCAGTAGTATCCCTGACACCGCGAACACTGAAGCTTTCTTT.

The chain links TRBV7-9 to TRBJ2-3; TRBD1 agrees at 9 bases. The CDR3 is 14 residues long. V was clipped by 4 bases and J by 3 bases; unmatched bases: 2. In germline, CDR1 is SEHNR, CDR2 FQNEAQ (reference sequence). CDR3 region: CASSWTGVTDTQYF. The CDR3 DNA sequence: TGTGCCAGCAGCTGGACAGGGGTGACAGATACGCAGTATTTT.

The chain joins TRBV5-6 to TRBJ2-7; D might be TRBD1 (5 bases). The CDR3 consists of 14 residues. Looked up from germline, CDR1 is SGHDT and CDR2 is YYEEEE. Trimming removed 3 bases at V and 6 bases at J, with 16 bases between. CDR3 residues: CASSSKTEASEQYF. The CDR3 coding sequence is TGTGCCAGCAGCTCCAAGACAGAAGCAAGCGAGCAGTACTTC.